These T cell receptor beta chains were read from a single sample in a study of metastatic and nonmetastatic thyroid tumors. MiXCR was used by TCRdb to re-call the PCR reads. The sample yields about 82,000 clones, approximately 13% seen once. The sample consisted of tumor tissue. The receptors come from a female donor with papillary thyroid cancer or a benign thyroid nodule (not recorded which). Some clones in this sample may be carry-over from other donors' samples. Both conserved end residues are part of each CDR3. A D gene is named only where the DNA matches it firmly. Clone sizes are given selectively: once, few, many, or a class where the clone is expanded.

abundance: many; j_gene: TRBJ1-4; d_gene: .; v_gene: TRBV14; CDR3aa: CASSRPGVSNEKLFF; CDR3nt: TGTGCCAGCAGCCGGCCGGGTGTATCTAATGAAAAACTGTTTTTT
abundance: many; j_gene: TRBJ1-2; d_gene: .; v_gene: TRBV19; CDR3aa: CASSIPERVPNYGYTF; CDR3nt: TGTGCCAGTAGTATCCCCGAGAGGGTTCCTAACTATGGCTACACCTTC
abundance: .; j_gene: TRBJ1-2; d_gene: .; v_gene: TRBV3-1; CDR3aa: CASSQRGPDSVGGYTF; CDR3nt: TGTGCCAGCAGCCAGCGCGGACCGGACAGTGTCGGCGGCTACACCTTC
abundance: many; j_gene: TRBJ2-2; d_gene: TRBD1; v_gene: TRBV28; CDR3aa: CASSLTGVEGWLFF; CDR3nt: TGTGCCAGCAGCCTAACAGGGGTCGAGGGTTGGCTGTTTTTT
abundance: many; j_gene: TRBJ2-1; d_gene: .; v_gene: TRBV7-9; CDR3aa: CASSLALKNNEQFF; CDR3nt: TGTGCCAGCAGCTTAGCCTTAAAAAACAATGAGCAGTTCTTC
abundance: many; j_gene: TRBJ2-7; d_gene: TRBD2; v_gene: TRBV6-2/TRBV6-3; CDR3aa: CASSRHTPQTSGRAYEQYF; CDR3nt: TGTGCCAGCAGTCGCCATACGCCACAGACTAGCGGGAGGGCCTACGAGCAGTACTTC
abundance: .; j_gene: TRBJ2-7; d_gene: TRBD1; v_gene: TRBV20-1; CDR3aa: CSASAGTAVTGQYF; CDR3nt: TGCAGTGCAAGTGCCGGGACAGCCGTTACGGGGCAGTACTTC
abundance: many; j_gene: TRBJ1-1; d_gene: .; v_gene: TRBV18; CDR3aa: CASSRAGNTEAFF; CDR3nt: TGTGCCAGCTCACGGGCCGGGAACACTGAAGCTTTCTTT
abundance: many; j_gene: TRBJ1-6; d_gene: TRBD1; v_gene: TRBV27; CDR3aa: CASSFRDRGSPLHF; CDR3nt: TGTGCCAGCAGTTTTCGAGACAGGGGCTCACCCCTCCACTTT
abundance: many; j_gene: TRBJ2-3; d_gene: TRBD2; v_gene: TRBV13; CDR3aa: CASSLVSRAGGATDTQYF; CDR3nt: TGTGCCAGCAGCCTTGTATCCCGAGCGGGAGGGGCCACAGATACGCAGTATTTT
abundance: many; j_gene: TRBJ1-4; d_gene: .; v_gene: TRBV6-2/TRBV6-3; CDR3aa: CASNDRRNEKLFF; CDR3nt: TGTGCCAGCAATGACAGGCGTAATGAAAAACTGTTTTTT
abundance: many; j_gene: TRBJ2-7; d_gene: .; v_gene: TRBV7-9; CDR3aa: CASSLSQGGEQYF; CDR3nt: TGTGCCAGCAGCTTATCACAGGGTGGCGAGCAGTACTTC
abundance: many; j_gene: TRBJ2-7; d_gene: TRBD1; v_gene: TRBV7-8; CDR3aa: CASSRQGAFHEQYF; CDR3nt: TGTGCCAGCAGCCGACAGGGGGCGTTCCACGAGCAGTACTTC
abundance: many; j_gene: TRBJ2-7; d_gene: .; v_gene: TRBV5-1; CDR3aa: CASTGGTTYEQYF; CDR3nt: TGCGCCAGTACCGGCGGGACAACCTACGAGCAGTACTTC
abundance: many; j_gene: TRBJ1-2; d_gene: .; v_gene: TRBV2; CDR3aa: CASRRGPYGYTF; CDR3nt: TGTGCCAGCAGAAGGGGCCCCTATGGCTACACCTTC
abundance: many; j_gene: TRBJ2-1; d_gene: TRBD2; v_gene: TRBV12-3/TRBV12-4; CDR3aa: CASSPSGTSGINEQFF; CDR3nt: TGTGCCAGCAGTCCCTCCGGGACTAGCGGGATCAATGAGCAGTTCTTC
abundance: many; j_gene: TRBJ2-2; d_gene: TRBD2; v_gene: TRBV11-2; CDR3aa: CASSLGSSGRRHTGELFF; CDR3nt: TGTGCCAGCAGCTTAGGTTCTAGCGGGAGAAGGCACACCGGGGAGCTGTTTTTT
abundance: many; j_gene: TRBJ2-1; d_gene: .; v_gene: TRBV24-1; CDR3aa: CATSDSGSGDEQFF; CDR3nt: TGTGCCACCAGTGATTCTGGTTCGGGCGATGAGCAGTTCTTC
abundance: many; j_gene: TRBJ1-3; d_gene: TRBD1; v_gene: TRBV10-3; CDR3aa: CAIRGTGGFGNTIYF; CDR3nt: TGTGCCATCAGGGGGACAGGGGGCTTCGGAAACACCATATATTTT
abundance: .; j_gene: TRBJ2-7; d_gene: .; v_gene: TRBV5-1; CDR3aa: CASSLVGSGISYEHYF; CDR3nt: .
abundance: many; j_gene: TRBJ2-7; d_gene: .; v_gene: TRBV7-2; CDR3aa: CAIGESSYEQYF; CDR3nt: TGTGCCATAGGGGAAAGCTCCTACGAGCAGTACTTC